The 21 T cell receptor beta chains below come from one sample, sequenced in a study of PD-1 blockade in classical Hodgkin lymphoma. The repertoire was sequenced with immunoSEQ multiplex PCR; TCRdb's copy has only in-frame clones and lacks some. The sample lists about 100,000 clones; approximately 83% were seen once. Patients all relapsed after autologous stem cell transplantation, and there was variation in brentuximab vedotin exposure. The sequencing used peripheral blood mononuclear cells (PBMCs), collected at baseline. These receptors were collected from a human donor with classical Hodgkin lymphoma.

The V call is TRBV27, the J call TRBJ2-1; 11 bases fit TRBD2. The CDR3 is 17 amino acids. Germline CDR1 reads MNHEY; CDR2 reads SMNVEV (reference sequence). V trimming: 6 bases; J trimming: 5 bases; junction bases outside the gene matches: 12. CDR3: CASRVGLAGLFNNEQFF. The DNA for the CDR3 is TGTGCCAGCAGGGTTGGACTAGCGGGCCTGTTTAACAATGAGCAGTTCTTC.

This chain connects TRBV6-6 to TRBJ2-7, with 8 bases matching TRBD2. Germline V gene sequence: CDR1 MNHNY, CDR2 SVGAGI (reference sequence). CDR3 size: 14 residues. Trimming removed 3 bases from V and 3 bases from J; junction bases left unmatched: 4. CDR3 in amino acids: CASSYTGGGYEQYF. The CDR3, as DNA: TGTGCCAGCAGTTATACGGGGGGGGGCTACGAGCAGTACTTC.

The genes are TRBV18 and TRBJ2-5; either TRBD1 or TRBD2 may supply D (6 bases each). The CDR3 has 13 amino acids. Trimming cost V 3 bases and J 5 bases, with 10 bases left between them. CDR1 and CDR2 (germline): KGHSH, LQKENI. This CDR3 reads CASSPLGGETQYF. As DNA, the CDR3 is TGTGCCAGCTCACCCCTAGGGGGGGAGACCCAGTACTTC.

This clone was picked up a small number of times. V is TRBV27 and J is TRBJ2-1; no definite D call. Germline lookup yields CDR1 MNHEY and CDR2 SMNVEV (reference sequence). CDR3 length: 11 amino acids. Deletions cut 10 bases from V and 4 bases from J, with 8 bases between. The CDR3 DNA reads TGTGCCACCCACGGGTACAATGAGCAGTTCTTC. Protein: CATHGYNEQFF.

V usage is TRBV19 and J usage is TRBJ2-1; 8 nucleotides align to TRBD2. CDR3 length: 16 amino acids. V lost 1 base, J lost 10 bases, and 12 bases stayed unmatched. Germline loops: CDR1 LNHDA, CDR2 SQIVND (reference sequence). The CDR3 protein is CASSIGPAGEVAEQFF. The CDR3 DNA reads TGTGCCAGTAGTATAGGGCCAGCGGGAGAAGTAGCGGAGCAGTTCTTC.

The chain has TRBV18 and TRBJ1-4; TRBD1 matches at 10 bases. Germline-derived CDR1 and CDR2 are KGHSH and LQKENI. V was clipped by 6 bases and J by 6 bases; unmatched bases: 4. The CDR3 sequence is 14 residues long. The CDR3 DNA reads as TGTGCCAGCTCCCCGACAGGGGGCGATGAAAAACTGTTTTTT. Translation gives CASSPTGGDEKLFF.

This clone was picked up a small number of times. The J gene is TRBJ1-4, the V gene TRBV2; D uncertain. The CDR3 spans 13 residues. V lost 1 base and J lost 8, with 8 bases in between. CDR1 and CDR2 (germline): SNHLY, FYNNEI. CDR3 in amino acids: CASSEGGQEKLFF. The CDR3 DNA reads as TGTGCCAGCAGTGAAGGGGGTCAGGAAAAACTGTTTTTT.

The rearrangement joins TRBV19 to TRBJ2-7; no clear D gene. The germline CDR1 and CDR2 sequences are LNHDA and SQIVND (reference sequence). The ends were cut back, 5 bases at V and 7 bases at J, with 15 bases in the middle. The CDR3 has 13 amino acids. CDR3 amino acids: CASSPQTVGEQYF. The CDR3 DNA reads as TGTGCCAGTAGTCCCCAGACCGTAGGGGAGCAGTACTTC.

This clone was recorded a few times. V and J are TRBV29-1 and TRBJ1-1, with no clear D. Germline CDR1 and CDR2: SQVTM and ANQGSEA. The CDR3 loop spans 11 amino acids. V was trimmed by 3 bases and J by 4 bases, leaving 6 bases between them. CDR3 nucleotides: TGCAGCGTTGACCGGGGCACTGAAGCTTTCTTT. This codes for CSVDRGTEAFF.

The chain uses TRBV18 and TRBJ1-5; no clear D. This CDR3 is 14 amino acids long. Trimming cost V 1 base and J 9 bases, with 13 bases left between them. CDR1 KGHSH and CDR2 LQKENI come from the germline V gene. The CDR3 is CASSPLAGEGPQHF. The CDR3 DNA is TGTGCCAGCTCACCACTGGCCGGAGAAGGGCCCCAGCATTTT.

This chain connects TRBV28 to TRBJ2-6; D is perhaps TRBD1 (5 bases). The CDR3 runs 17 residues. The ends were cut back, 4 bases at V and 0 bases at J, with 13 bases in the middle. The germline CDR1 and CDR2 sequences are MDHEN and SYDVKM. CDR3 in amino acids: CASSSDRFLSGANVLTF. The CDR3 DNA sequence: TGTGCCAGCAGTTCCGACAGATTTCTCTCTGGGGCCAACGTCCTGACTTTC. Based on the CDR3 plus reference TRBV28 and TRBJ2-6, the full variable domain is DVKVTQSSRYLVKRTGEKVFLECVQDMDHENMFWYRQDPGLGLRLIYFSYDVKMKEKGDIPEGYSVSREKKERFSLILESASTNQTSMYLCASSSDRFLSGANVLTFGAGSRLTVL.

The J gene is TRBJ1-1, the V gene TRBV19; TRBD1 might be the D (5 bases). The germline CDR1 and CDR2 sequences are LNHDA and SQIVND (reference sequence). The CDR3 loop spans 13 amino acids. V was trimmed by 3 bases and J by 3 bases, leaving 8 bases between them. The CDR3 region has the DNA TGTGCCAGTAGTATTGGGGGGGACACTGAAGCTTTCTTT. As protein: CASSIGGDTEAFF. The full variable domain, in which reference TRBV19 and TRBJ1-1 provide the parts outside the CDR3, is DGGITQSPKYLFRKEGQNVTLSCEQNLNHDAMYWYRQDPGQGLRLIYYSQIVNDFQKGDIAEGYSVSREKKESFPLTVTSAQKNPTAFYLCASSIGGDTEAFFGQGTRLTVV.

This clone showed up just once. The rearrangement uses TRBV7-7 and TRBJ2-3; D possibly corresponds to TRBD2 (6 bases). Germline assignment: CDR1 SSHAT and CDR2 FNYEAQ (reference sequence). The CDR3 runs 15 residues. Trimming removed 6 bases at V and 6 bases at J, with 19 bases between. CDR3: CASSQLALSSDTQYF. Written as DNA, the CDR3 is TGTGCCAGCAGTCAGCTAGCGCTGTCGTCCGATACGCAGTATTTT.

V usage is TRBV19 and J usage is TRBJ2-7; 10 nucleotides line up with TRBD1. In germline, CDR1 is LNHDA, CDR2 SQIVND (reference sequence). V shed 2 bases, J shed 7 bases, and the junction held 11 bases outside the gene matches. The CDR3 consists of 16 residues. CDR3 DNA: TGTGCCAGTAGTATATTGGGGACAGGGGCCCTGGGAGAGCAGTACTTC. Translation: CASSILGTGALGEQYF.

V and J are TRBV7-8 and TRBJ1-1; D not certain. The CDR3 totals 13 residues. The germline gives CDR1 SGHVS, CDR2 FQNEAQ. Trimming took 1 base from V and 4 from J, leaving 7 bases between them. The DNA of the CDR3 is TGTGCCAGCAGCTTAGTCGAGCGCACTGAAGCTTTCTTT. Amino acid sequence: CASSLVERTEAFF.

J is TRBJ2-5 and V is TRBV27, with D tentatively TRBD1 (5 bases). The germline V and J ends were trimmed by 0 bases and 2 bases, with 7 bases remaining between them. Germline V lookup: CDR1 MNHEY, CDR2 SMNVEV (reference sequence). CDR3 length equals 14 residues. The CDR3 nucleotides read TGTGCCAGCAGTTTATCGACAGCTCAAGAGACCCAGTACTTC. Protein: CASSLSTAQETQYF.

The CDR3 region is CATSAGPGDYNEQFF. The DNA of the CDR3 is TGTGCCACCAGCGCCGGGCCTGGGGACTACAATGAGCAGTTCTTC. J is TRBJ2-1 and V is TRBV15; D is uncertain. CDR1 LNHNV and CDR2 YYDKDF come from the germline V gene (reference sequence). Between the trimmed V and J ends, which lost 5 bases and 3 bases, there was a span of 14 bases. The CDR3 contains 15 residues.

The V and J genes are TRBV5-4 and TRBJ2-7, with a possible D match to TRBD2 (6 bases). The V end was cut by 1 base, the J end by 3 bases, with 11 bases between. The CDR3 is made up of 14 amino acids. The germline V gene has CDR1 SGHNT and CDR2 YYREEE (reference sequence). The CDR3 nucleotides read TGTGCCAGCAGCTTGATAGCGGATCACTACGAGCAGTACTTC. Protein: CASSLIADHYEQYF. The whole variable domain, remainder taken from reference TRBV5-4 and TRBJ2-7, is ETGVTQSPTHLIKTRGQQVTLRCSSQSGHNTVSWYQQALGQGPQFIFQYYREEENGRGNFPPRFSGLQFPNYSSELNVNALELDDSALYLCASSLIADHYEQYFGPGTRLTVT.

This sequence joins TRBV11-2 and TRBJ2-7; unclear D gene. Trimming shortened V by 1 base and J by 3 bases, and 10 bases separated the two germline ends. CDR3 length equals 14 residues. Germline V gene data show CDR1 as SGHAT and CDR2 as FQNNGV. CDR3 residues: CASSLGPGNYEQYF. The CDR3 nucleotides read TGTGCCAGCAGCTTAGGGCCCGGTAACTACGAGCAGTACTTC.

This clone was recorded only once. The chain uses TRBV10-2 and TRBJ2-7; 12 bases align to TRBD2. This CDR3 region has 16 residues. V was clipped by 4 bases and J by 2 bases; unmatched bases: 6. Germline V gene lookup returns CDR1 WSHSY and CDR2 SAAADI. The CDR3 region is CASSGTSGTLPYEQYF. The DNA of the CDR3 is TGCGCCAGCAGTGGGACTAGCGGGACTCTACCCTACGAGCAGTACTTC.

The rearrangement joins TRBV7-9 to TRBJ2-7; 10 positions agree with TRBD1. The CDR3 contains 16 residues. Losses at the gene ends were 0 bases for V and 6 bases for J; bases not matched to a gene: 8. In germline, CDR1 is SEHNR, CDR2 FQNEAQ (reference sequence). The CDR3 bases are TGTGCCAGCAGCTTAGCCCAGGGACAGGGGCTTCGCGAGCAGTACTTC. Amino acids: CASSLAQGQGLREQYF.